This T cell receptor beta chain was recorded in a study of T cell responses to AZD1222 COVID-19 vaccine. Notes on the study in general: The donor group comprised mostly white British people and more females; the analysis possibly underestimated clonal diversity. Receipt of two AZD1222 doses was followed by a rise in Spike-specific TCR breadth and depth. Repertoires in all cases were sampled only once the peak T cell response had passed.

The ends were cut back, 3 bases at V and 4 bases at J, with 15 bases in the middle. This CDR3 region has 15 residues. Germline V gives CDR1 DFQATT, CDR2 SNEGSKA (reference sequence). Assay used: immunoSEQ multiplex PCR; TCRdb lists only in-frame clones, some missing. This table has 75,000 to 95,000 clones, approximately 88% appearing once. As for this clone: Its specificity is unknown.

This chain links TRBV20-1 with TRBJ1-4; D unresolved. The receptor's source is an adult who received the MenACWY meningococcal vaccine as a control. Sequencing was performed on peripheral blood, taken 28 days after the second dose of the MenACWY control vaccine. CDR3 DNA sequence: TGCAGTGCTAGTCCAGACGGGAGAGTTAATGAAAAACTGTTTTTT. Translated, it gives CSASPDGRVNEKLFF.